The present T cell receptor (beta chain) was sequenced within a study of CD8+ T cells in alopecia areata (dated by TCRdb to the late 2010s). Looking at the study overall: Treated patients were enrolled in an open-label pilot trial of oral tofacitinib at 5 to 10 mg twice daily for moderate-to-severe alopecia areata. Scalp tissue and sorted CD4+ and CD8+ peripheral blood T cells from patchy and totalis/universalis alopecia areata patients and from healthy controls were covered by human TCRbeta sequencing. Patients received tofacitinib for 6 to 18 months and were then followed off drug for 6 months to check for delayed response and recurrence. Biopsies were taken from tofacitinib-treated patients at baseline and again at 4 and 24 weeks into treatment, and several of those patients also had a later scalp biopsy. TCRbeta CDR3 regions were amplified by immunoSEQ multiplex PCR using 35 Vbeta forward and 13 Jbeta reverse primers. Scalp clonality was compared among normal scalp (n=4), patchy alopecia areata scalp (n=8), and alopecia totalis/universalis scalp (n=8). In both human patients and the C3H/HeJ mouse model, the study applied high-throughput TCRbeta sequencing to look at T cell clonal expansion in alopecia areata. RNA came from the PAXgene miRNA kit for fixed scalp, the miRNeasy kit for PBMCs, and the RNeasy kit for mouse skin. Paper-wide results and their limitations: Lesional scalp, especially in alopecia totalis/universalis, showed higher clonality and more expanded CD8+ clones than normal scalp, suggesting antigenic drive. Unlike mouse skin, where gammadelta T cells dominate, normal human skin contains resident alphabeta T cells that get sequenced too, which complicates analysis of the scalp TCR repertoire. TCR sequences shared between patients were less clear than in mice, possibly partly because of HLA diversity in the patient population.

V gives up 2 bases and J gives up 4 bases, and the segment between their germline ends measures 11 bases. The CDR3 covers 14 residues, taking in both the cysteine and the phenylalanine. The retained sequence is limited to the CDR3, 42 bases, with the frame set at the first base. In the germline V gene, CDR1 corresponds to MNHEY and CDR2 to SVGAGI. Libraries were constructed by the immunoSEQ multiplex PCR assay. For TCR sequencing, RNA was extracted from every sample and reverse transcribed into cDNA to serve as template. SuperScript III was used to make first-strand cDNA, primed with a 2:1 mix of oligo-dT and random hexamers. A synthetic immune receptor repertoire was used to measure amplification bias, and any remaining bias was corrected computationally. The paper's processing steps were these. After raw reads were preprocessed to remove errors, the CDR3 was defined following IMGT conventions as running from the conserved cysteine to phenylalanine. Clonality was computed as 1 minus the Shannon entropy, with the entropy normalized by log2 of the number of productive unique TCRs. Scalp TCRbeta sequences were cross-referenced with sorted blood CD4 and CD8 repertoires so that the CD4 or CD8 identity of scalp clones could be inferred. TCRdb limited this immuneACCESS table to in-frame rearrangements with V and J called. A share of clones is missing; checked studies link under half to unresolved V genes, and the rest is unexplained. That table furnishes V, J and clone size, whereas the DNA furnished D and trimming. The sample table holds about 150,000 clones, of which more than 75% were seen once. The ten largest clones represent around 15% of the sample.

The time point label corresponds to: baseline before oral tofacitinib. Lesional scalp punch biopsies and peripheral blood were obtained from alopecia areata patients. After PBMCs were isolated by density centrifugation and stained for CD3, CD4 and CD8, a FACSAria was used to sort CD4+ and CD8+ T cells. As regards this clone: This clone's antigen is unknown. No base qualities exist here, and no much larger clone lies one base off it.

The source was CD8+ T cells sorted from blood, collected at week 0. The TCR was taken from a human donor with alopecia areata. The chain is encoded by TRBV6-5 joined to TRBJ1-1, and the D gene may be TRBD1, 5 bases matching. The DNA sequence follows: TGTGCCAGCAGTTACGGAGGGGAGGGCACTGAAGCTTTCTTT. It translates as CASSYGGEGTEAFF.